These T cell receptor beta chains were read from a single sample in a study of OX40 agonist ivuxolimab in advanced cancers. Profiled with immunoSEQ multiplex PCR; TCRdb holds only in-frame clones, not every one. Altogether over 85,000 clones are present, 80% to 90% being singletons, with the ten largest covering more than 5%. Sequencing was performed on CD4+ or CD8+ T cells sorted from blood, taken in a trial of the OX40 agonist ivuxolimab. Receptors were obtained from an adult with an advanced solid tumor such as melanoma, head and neck, liver or kidney cancer. The CDR3 runs from the conserved cysteine through the conserved F or W. The order of the fields is J gene, V gene, CDR3 protein.

TRBJ2-3 | TRBV7-2 | CASSLAGVVDTQYF
TRBJ2-1 | TRBV5-4 | CASSLRLGGDEQFF
TRBJ2-1 | TRBV6-5 | CASGLTSGSNEQFF
TRBJ1-2 | TRBV7-3 | CASSRKGGQGSYGYTF
TRBJ2-5 | TRBV10-1 | CASSESLRTSGRGETQYF
TRBJ1-2 | TRBV5-5 | CASSLRGTGSGYGYTF
TRBJ1-4 | TRBV19 | CASSISGGRANEKLFF
TRBJ2-7 | TRBV15 | CATSRDPRTASYEQYF
TRBJ2-3 | TRBV7-3 | CASSFSGRGTDTQYF
TRBJ1-1 | TRBV27 | CASSLQGIGTEAFF
TRBJ2-7 | TRBV5-1 | CASSLGRQTYEQYF
TRBJ1-1 | TRBV29-1 | CSVVRTGGGTEAFF
TRBJ1-2 | TRBV25-1 | CASSEPGTGSVNYGYTF
TRBJ1-2 | TRBV6-1 | CASTSEGGGYTF
TRBJ1-1 | TRBV6-5 | CASSRTLNTEAFF
TRBJ2-5 | TRBV29-1 | CSVNVWGLGKETQYF
TRBJ2-3 | TRBV21-1 | CASSCHPVRGTALGTQYF
TRBJ2-1 | TRBV27 | CASRLYPSGKGYNEQFF
TRBJ1-5 | TRBV6-6 | CASSSMRGRQPQHF
TRBJ1-2 | TRBV5-1 | CASSFDLPTASYPLYGYTF
TRBJ2-2 | TRBV7-8 | CASSLVSGPTTGELFF
TRBJ1-3 | TRBV5-6 | CASRLTGDPGNTIYF
TRBJ1-1 | TRBV10-1 | CASDSPEAFF
TRBJ1-4 | TRBV19 | CASSTGVGLGEKLFF
TRBJ1-2 | TRBV5-1 | CASSLEGAGYGYTF
TRBJ2-2 | TRBV7-2 | CASSLVGGLNTGELFF
TRBJ1-1 | TRBV5-1 | CASSTGEVNTEAFF
TRBJ1-5 | TRBV19 | CASSIRPGGADQPQHF
TRBJ1-5 | TRBV6-5 | CASSPGRFNQPQHF
TRBJ1-2 | TRBV6-1 | CASRSPNYGYTF